What follows are 18 T cell receptor beta chains derived from one specimen sequenced in a study of T cell repertoires in cytomegalovirus infection (dated by TCRdb to 2018 to 2020). The listed sequencing device is Illumina HiSeq 1500. TCRdb trimmed public reads at Q25 via fastp, called clones via MiXCR and kept in-frame beta chains. Entries are consolidated by CDR3 protein sequence, retaining the most common genes and DNA. Across this sample there are under 850,000 distinct CDR3 sequences, with about 40% seen only once. Clones ranked in the top ten supply about 2.8% of the sample. The sequencing sample was made of PBMCs. All receptors derive from a human donor in good health (CMV status not recorded). Some clones in this sample may be carry-over from other donors' samples.

The chain is built from TRBV5-4 and TRBJ2-7; TRBD2 matches 8 bases. J was trimmed by 2 bases and V by 4 bases; bases with no gene match: 11. Germline CDR1 SGHNT, CDR2 YYREEE (reference sequence). CDR3 length equals 16 residues. The CDR3 nucleotides are TGTGCCAGCAGCGGACCGGGACTAGGGTCCCCCTACGAGCAGTACTTC. Translating it yields CASSGPGLGSPYEQYF.

This clonotype appeared a few times. The chain couples TRBV19 to TRBJ1-5; D gene unclear. From germline, CDR1 is LNHDA and CDR2 SQIVND (reference sequence). V lost 4 bases, J lost 6 bases, and 13 bases lay in between. The CDR3 sequence is 14 residues long. CDR3 nucleotides: TGTGCCAGTAGTAGGGGTGTCTGGGCTCAGCCCCAGCATTTT. It specifies CASSRGVWAQPQHF. The whole variable domain, filled in from reference TRBV19 and TRBJ1-5, reads DGGITQSPKYLFRKEGQNVTLSCEQNLNHDAMYWYRQDPGQGLRLIYYSQIVNDFQKGDIAEGYSVSREKKESFPLTVTSAQKNPTAFYLCASSRGVWAQPQHFGDGTRLSIL.

This chain uses TRBV7-6 with TRBJ2-7; D perhaps matches TRBD1 (6 bases). The CDR3 is 13 residues long. V was pared by 5 bases and J by 7 bases, with 15 bases between. Germline CDR1 and CDR2: SGHVS and FNYEAQ. The CDR3, as DNA: TGTGCCAGCAGCGTAGTAAGGGGGATTGAGCAGTACTTC. This encodes CASSVVRGIEQYF. Together with reference TRBV7-6 and TRBJ2-7, the CDR3 gives the full variable domain: GAGVSQSPRYKVTKRGQDVALRCDPISGHVSLYWYRQALGQGPEFLTYFNYEAQQDKSGLPNDRFSAERPEGSISTLTIQRTEQRDSAMYRCASSVVRGIEQYFGPGTRLTVT.

This clonotype has ten or more counts. The V and J genes are TRBV7-8 and TRBJ1-5; 8 bases map to TRBD1. Germline V gene sequence: CDR1 SGHVS, CDR2 FQNEAQ. This CDR3 spans 15 amino acids. V trimming: 4 bases; J trimming: 0 bases; junction bases outside the gene matches: 2. The CDR3 loop reads CASSSGQVSNQPQHF. DNA for the CDR3: TGTGCCAGCAGCTCGGGACAGGTTAGCAATCAGCCCCAGCATTTT.

The rearrangement joins TRBV4-2 to TRBJ1-1, with TRBD1 matching over 7 bases. The CDR3 is 16 amino acids. Germline V gene data show CDR1 as LGHNA and CDR2 as YNFKEQ. Trimming at V came to 0 bases and at J to 3 bases, leaving 7 bases not matched to a gene. The CDR3 loop reads CASSQELTGFYTEAFF. Written as DNA, the CDR3 is TGTGCCAGCAGCCAAGAGCTGACAGGGTTTTACACTGAAGCTTTCTTT.

The genes are TRBV4-2 and TRBJ2-3, with 9 bases that match TRBD2. This CDR3 comprises 17 residues. Germline V CDR1 and CDR2: LGHNA, YNFKEQ. After removal of 0 bases from V and 2 bases from J, the junction contained 6 bases not matched to a gene. Written as DNA, the CDR3 is TGTGCCAGCAGCCAAGATGGGCCTAGCGGGGACACAGATACGCAGTATTTT. It yields the protein CASSQDGPSGDTDTQYF.

V gene TRBV5-4 combines with J gene TRBJ2-5; 12 positions agree with TRBD1. V lost 0 bases to trimming and J lost 5 bases; unmatched junction nucleotides: 8. CDR3 length: 17 amino acids. Germline CDR1 SGHNT, CDR2 YYREEE (reference sequence). The CDR3 region has the DNA TGTGCCAGCAGCTTGGGGGGACAGGGGGCGCGATGGGAGACCCAGTACTTC. Translated: CASSLGGQGARWETQYF. Full variable domain (remainder filled in from reference TRBV5-4 and TRBJ2-5): ETGVTQSPTHLIKTRGQQVTLRCSSQSGHNTVSWYQQALGQGPQFIFQYYREEENGRGNFPPRFSGLQFPNYSSELNVNALELDDSALYLCASSLGGQGARWETQYFGPGTRLLVL.

With respect to this clonotype: One junction end does not reproduce the germline sequence, and a read error may be involved. This rearrangement joins TRBV6-1 to TRBJ2-1, with D possibly called TRBD1 or TRBD2 (5 bases each). The germline V gene encodes CDR1 MNHNS and CDR2 SASEGT. This CDR3 has 14 residues. The CDR3 sequence: CASSRSRDAIVGLF. The DNA for the CDR3 is TGTGCCAGCAGTCGTTCCCGGGACGCCATCGTGGGACTCTTC.

The chain uses TRBV6-8 and TRBJ2-3, with D unclear. Trimming removed 4 bases from V and 1 base from J, with 21 bases in between. The germline gives CDR1 MNHGY, CDR2 SAAAGT. The CDR3 consists of 18 residues. The CDR3 region is CASSSFVASRARTDTQYF. CDR3 DNA: TGTGCCAGCAGTTCGTTTGTGGCTTCTCGAGCCCGCACAGATACGCAGTATTTT.

The chain joins TRBV19 to TRBJ2-3; 8 bases line up with TRBD2. Looked up from germline, CDR1 is LNHDA and CDR2 is SQIVND (reference sequence). CDR3 size: 16 residues. V gave up 1 base and J gave up 5 bases; unmatched junction bases: 8. This CDR3 reads CASSIATGGPEDTQYF. CDR3 sequence (DNA): TGTGCCAGTAGTATAGCCACGGGGGGGCCCGAAGATACGCAGTATTTT.

This clonotype was seen more than once but under ten times. This chain uses TRBV15 with TRBJ1-5; the D is unclear. Germline V gene sequence: CDR1 LNHNV, CDR2 YYDKDF (reference sequence). This CDR3 has 15 amino acids. Trimming took 0 bases from V and 2 from J, leaving 8 bases between them. The DNA of the CDR3 is TGTGCCACCAGCAGAGATACCTGGGGCAATCAGCCCCAGCATTTT. It codes for CATSRDTWGNQPQHF.

The chain carries TRBV28 and TRBJ1-6; D is ambiguous. V gave up 3 bases and J gave up 11 bases, with 8 bases separating them. CDR3 length: 12 amino acids. The germline CDR1 and CDR2 sequences are MDHEN and SYDVKM. CDR3 in amino acids: CASSFGDAPLHF. The CDR3, as DNA: TGTGCCAGCAGTTTTGGAGACGCACCCCTCCACTTT.

This clonotype was seen a few times. This chain joins TRBV7-3 and TRBJ2-1, with D perhaps assigned TRBD1 or TRBD2 (5 bases each). Germline CDR1 reads SGHTA; CDR2 reads FQGTGA. The CDR3 consists of 13 residues. V lost 2 bases and J lost 10, with 12 bases in between. Here the CDR3 reads CASSLEGRVEQFF. The CDR3 DNA sequence: TGTGCCAGCAGCTTAGAGGGCAGGGTCGAGCAGTTCTTC.

The J gene is TRBJ1-1, the V gene TRBV12-3 or TRBV12-4; TRBD1 aligns across 8 bases. The CDR3 sequence is 16 residues long. The V segment lost 4 bases and the J segment 3 bases; nucleotides outside the gene matches: 10. This chain's CDR3 is CASSSIDRGMDTEAFF. In DNA form, the CDR3 reads TGTGCCAGCAGTTCCATCGACAGGGGAATGGACACTGAAGCTTTCTTT.

The V call is TRBV10-3, the J call TRBJ2-2; D is unclear. Per the germline V gene, CDR1 is ENHRY and CDR2 is SYGVKD. CDR3 length: 14 amino acids. V was cut by 4 bases and J by 6 bases, with 12 bases left in between. CDR3 protein: CAISGVGSPGELFF. CDR3 DNA: TGTGCCATCAGTGGCGTGGGGTCCCCCGGGGAGCTGTTTTTT.

At least ten counts were recorded for this clonotype. This rearrangement joins TRBV12-3 or TRBV12-4 to TRBJ2-3, with TRBD2 identical over 10 bases. Trimming cost V 7 bases and J 5 bases; bases outside gene matches: 9. CDR3 size: 15 residues. The CDR3 coding sequence is TGTGCCAGCACCGTAGCGGGGGGAAAGGGAGATACGCAGTATTTT. This translates into CASTVAGGKGDTQYF.

In the case of this clonotype: A much larger clone lies a single base off, so this may be a read error. The chain combines TRBV7-2 with TRBJ1-2; 7 nucleotides agree with TRBD1. The CDR3 totals 15 residues. Germline V gives CDR1 SGHTA, CDR2 FQGNSA. The CDR3 DNA sequence: TGTGCCAGCAGCTTAGCAGGGGGCGCGGGCTATGGCTCCACCTTC. This encodes CASSLAGGAGYGSTF.

This clonotype was recorded at least ten times. The rearrangement links TRBV7-2 to TRBJ2-6; D not resolved. The CDR3 loop spans 15 amino acids. The germline V gene has CDR1 SGHTA and CDR2 FQGNSA. Deletions cut 2 bases from V and 0 bases from J, with 5 bases between. This CDR3 is CASSLMISGANVLTF. CDR3 bases: TGTGCCAGCAGCTTAATGATCTCTGGGGCCAACGTCCTGACTTTC. The complete variable domain, with remaining parts taken from reference TRBV7-2 and TRBJ2-6, reads GAGVSQSPSNKVTEKGKDVELRCDPISGHTALYWYRQSLGQGLEFLIYFQGNSAPDKSGLPSDRFSAERTGGSVSTLTIQRTQQEDSAVYLCASSLMISGANVLTFGAGSRLTVL.